This TCR beta chain appears in the sequencing data of a study of blood T cell repertoires in COVID-19. Overall study context: The United States, Italy and Spain supplied acute and convalescent COVID-19 samples.

The V end was cut by 6 bases, the J end by 3 bases, with 8 bases between. The CDR3 contains 13 residues. Per the germline V gene, CDR1 is LNHDA and CDR2 is SQIVND (reference sequence). Study processing details: Estimates of nucleated cell counts were drawn from the amplification of reference gene primers. TCRdb's copy holds only in-frame clones and misses some; the assay was immunoSEQ multiplex PCR. V and J calls and clone size come straight from that table; D and trimming were deduced from the DNA. The profile shows roughly 220,000 clones, less than 90% of them singletons. The source of this sequence is a woman aged 55 to 70 who had recovered from COVID-19. The chain uses TRBV19 and TRBJ1-4; no definite D call. The source material was peripheral blood. CDR3 in amino acids: CASRRQANEKLFF. The CDR3 region has the DNA TGTGCCAGTAGGCGTCAGGCTAATGAAAAACTGTTTTTT.